The T cell receptor beta chain described here comes from a study of human T cells and chemical hapten exposure. As for time point: pre-sensitization, week 0. Treatment meaning: therapeutic diphenylcyclopropenone sensitization with weekly scalp DPC. Only after blood had been drawn was each patch test applied. Points from the study as a whole: Significantly more large CDR3 similarity clusters arose among expanded TCRs than among controls. After DPC sensitization, TCRs above 1 in 1000 frequency showed no change.

As for this clonotype: Its antigen is not known.

MiXCR, run by TCRdb on the RACE reads, gives a single entry per CDR3 protein. The table shows 85,000 to 120,000 distinct CDR3 sequences, with 10% to 15% occurring only once. V lost 5 bases and J 1 base, leaving 14 bases between the germline ends. The CDR3 is 15 residues long. Germline lookup yields CDR1 MNHEY and CDR2 SVGAGI. This clonotype originated in a woman in her 50s with alopecia areata. Some clones in this sample may be carry-over from other donors' samples. V gene TRBV6-5 combines with J gene TRBJ2-5, with D perhaps matching TRBD1 (6 bases). The sequencing used whole blood, collected in connection with sensitization to the hapten diphenylcyclopropenone (DPC). As DNA, the CDR3 is TGTGCCAGCAGTAGCAGAGGACAGCCCCAAGAGACCCAGTACTTC. Its protein product is CASSSRGQPQETQYF.